Listed here is a single TCR beta chain. Its specificity is not known. The data were taken from a study of cytomegalovirus exposure and HLA in healthy donors. Overall study findings and caveats: Later analysis identified several of the most significant clusters that appeared linked to common viral pathogens. Looking again later, the authors saw that most CMV-associated TCR beta chains seemed HLA-restricted. It was 150 to 200 TCR beta chains that were listed as cytomegalovirus-associated.

This PCR relied on a set of 60 Vbeta primers and 13 Jbeta primers. Clones were sequenced by immunoSEQ multiplex PCR, and TCRdb holds only the in-frame ones, with some missing. Here the sample table reports more than 95,000 clones. This CDR3 has 12 amino acids. Trimming removed 7 bases at V and 4 bases at J, with 10 bases between. Looked up from germline, CDR1 is MNHEY and CDR2 is SVGAGI. This TCR derives from a man aged 35 to 55 in good health and CMV-seronegative. Input material: PBMCs. The chain combines TRBV6-5 with TRBJ1-2, with D unclear. The CDR3 DNA reads TGTGCCAGCAAATCGGGTTCCTATGGCTACACCTTC. Its protein product is CASKSGSYGYTF.